Below are 19 T cell receptor beta chains sequenced from a single sample in a study of response to subunit inactivated influenza vaccine. Each CDR3 protein is one row after TCRdb ran MiXCR on the RT-PCR reads. The sample holds more than 450,000 distinct CDR3 sequences, 7.5% to 8.5% seen once. The source was PBMCs from blood, collected 23 to 25 months after vaccination. These TCRs come from a man aged 50 to 75 who received an inactivated influenza vaccine.

This clonotype is a singleton in its sample. The chain has TRBV6-1 and TRBJ2-1; the D gene is possibly TRBD2 (5 bases). CDR3 length equals 13 residues. Between the trimmed V and J ends, which lost 7 bases and 2 bases, there was a span of 9 bases. The germline V gene has CDR1 MNHNS and CDR2 SASEGT. CDR3 coding DNA: TGTGCCAGCACGCGGGCCACCTACAATGAGCAGTTCTTC. Its translation is CASTRATYNEQFF.

This clonotype was picked up a small number of times. This chain joins TRBV20-1 and TRBJ1-1, with a weak D call TRBD1 (6 bases). The CDR3 runs to 12 residues. Looked up from germline, CDR1 is DFQATT and CDR2 is SNEGSKA (reference sequence). Trimming removed 8 bases from V and 11 bases from J, with 21 bases in between. The CDR3 here is CSPRGGGSKAFF. The CDR3 bases are TGCAGTCCAAGGGGGGGTGGCAGTAAGGCTTTCTTT.

This clonotype was detected many times. The chain couples TRBV29-1 to TRBJ1-2; 9 bases are a match to TRBD1. The germline V gene has CDR1 SQVTM and CDR2 ANQGSEA. CDR3 length: 14 residues. With 6 bases clipped from V and 3 bases from J, the junction kept 8 bases outside the gene matches. CDR3 in DNA: TGCAGCGTGATCCGGGACAGGGCGGACTATGGCTACACCTTC. As protein: CSVIRDRADYGYTF.

The sample holds many counts of this clonotype. J is TRBJ2-3 and V is TRBV7-9; the D gene is possibly TRBD2 (5 bases). The V end was cut by 0 bases, the J end by 1 base, with 11 bases between. Germline V gives CDR1 SEHNR, CDR2 FQNEAQ (reference sequence). The CDR3 totals 16 residues. The DNA of the CDR3 is TGTGCCAGCAGCTTAGCAACCGGGGTGGGCACAGATACGCAGTATTTT. Translated: CASSLATGVGTDTQYF.

Note on this clonotype: The junction departs from germline at one end; a sequencing error may be responsible. The chain is built from TRBV5-1 and TRBJ2-3, with D uncertain. The CDR3 contains 14 residues. The germline V gene encodes CDR1 SGHRS and CDR2 YFSETQ. The DNA for the CDR3 is TGCGCCAGCAACTTGCACAGCTCCACAGATACGCAGTATTTT. This translates into CASNLHSSTDTQYF. Based on the CDR3 plus reference TRBV5-1 and TRBJ2-3, the full variable domain is KAGVTQTPRYLIKTRGQQVTLSCSPISGHRSVSWYQQTPGQGLQFLFEYFSETQRNKGNFPGRFSGRQFSNSRSEMNVSTLELGDSALYLCASNLHSSTDTQYFGPGTRLTVL.

The V call is TRBV20-1, the J call TRBJ2-1, with TRBD2 identical over 10 bases. Germline V gives CDR1 DFQATT, CDR2 SNEGSKA (reference sequence). The CDR3 extends over 14 amino acids. V dropped 3 bases and J dropped 7; count of bases not matched to a gene: 6. The CDR3 reads CSARSSGRANEQFF. The CDR3 coding sequence is TGCAGTGCTAGGTCTAGCGGGAGAGCGAATGAGCAGTTCTTC.

In its sample, this clonotype was seen a few times. This chain links TRBV28 with TRBJ2-7, with 7 bases fitting TRBD1. This CDR3 contains 15 residues. Germline lookup yields CDR1 MDHEN and CDR2 SYDVKM. Trimming at V came to 4 bases and at J to 1 base, leaving 7 bases not matched to a gene. CDR3 loop: CASSSGGSLSYEQYF. The CDR3 DNA sequence: TGTGCCAGCAGTTCAGGGGGTTCCCTATCCTACGAGCAGTACTTC.

This clonotype was seen many times. The V call is TRBV11-2, the J call TRBJ1-1; no clear D gene. Germline V gene sequence: CDR1 SGHAT, CDR2 FQNNGV. Deletions cut 1 base from V and 1 base from J, with 4 bases between. There are 13 residues in the CDR3. CDR3 amino acids: CASSLVENTEAFF. As DNA, the CDR3 is TGTGCCAGCAGCTTAGTAGAGAACACTGAAGCTTTCTTT.

In its sample, this clonotype was seen a few times. The rearrangement joins TRBV29-1 to TRBJ1-1; possible D gene TRBD1, 5 bases. Germline V gene sequence: CDR1 SQVTM, CDR2 ANQGSEA. Trimming took off 4 bases at V and 11 bases at J, with 11 bases between the two ends. The CDR3 sequence is 10 residues long. CDR3 bases: TGCAGCGTTGGGGCGGGGCCGGCTTTCTTT. Translated, it gives CSVGAGPAFF.

The genes are TRBV5-6 and TRBJ1-6, with 8 bases that match TRBD1. CDR1 and CDR2 from the germline V gene are SGHDT and YYEEEE. Germline trimming cut 4 bases from V and 10 bases from J; bases unmatched to any gene: 10. This CDR3 comprises 15 residues. In DNA form, the CDR3 reads TGTGCCAGCAGCACTAAGACAGGGGTTTCCTCACCCCTCCACTTT. Translating gives CASSTKTGVSSPLHF. The full variable domain, in which reference TRBV5-6 and TRBJ1-6 provide the parts outside the CDR3, is DAGVTQSPTHLIKTRGQQVTLRCSPKSGHDTVSWYQQALGQGPQFIFQYYEEEERQRGNFPDRFSGHQFPNYSSELNVNALLLGDSALYLCASSTKTGVSSPLHFGNGTRLTVT.

The chain employs TRBV11-2 and TRBJ1-2; no clear D. Germline CDR1 and CDR2: SGHAT and FQNNGV. Trimming stripped 1 base from V and 5 bases from J, with 8 bases between. This CDR3 region has 13 residues. The CDR3 sequence is CASSLASQYGYTF. CDR3 nucleotide sequence: TGTGCCAGCAGCTTAGCAAGCCAGTATGGCTACACCTTC.

A few counts support this clonotype. J is TRBJ2-3 and V is TRBV5-1; D is possibly TRBD2 (6 bases). The ends were cut back, 0 bases at V and 3 bases at J, with 11 bases in the middle. CDR3 length: 15 residues. Germline assignment: CDR1 SGHRS and CDR2 YFSETQ. The DNA for the CDR3 is TGCGCCAGCAGCTTGGGGACTATTGGTACAGATACGCAGTATTTT. Translated: CASSLGTIGTDTQYF.

There are a few counts of this clonotype. This rearrangement joins TRBV13 to TRBJ1-5; D may be TRBD1 (5 bases). CDR3 length equals 15 residues. Germline CDR1 and CDR2: PRHDT and FYEKMQ (reference sequence). Between the trimmed V and J ends, which lost 4 bases and 5 bases, there was a span of 15 bases. In DNA, the CDR3 is TGTGCCAGCAGCTCGGGCCGTCAGGGCTATCAGCCCCAGCATTTT. It codes for CASSSGRQGYQPQHF.

This clonotype came up many times. The CDR3 DNA follows: TGCGCCAGCAGCTTCCTGGGGCGGGAGACCCAGTACTTC. This gives the protein CASSFLGRETQYF. The chain employs TRBV5-1 and TRBJ2-5; tentative D call: TRBD1 (5 bases). This CDR3 comprises 13 residues. The V and J ends lost 2 bases and 5 bases respectively, with 10 bases between them. Germline-derived CDR1 and CDR2 are SGHRS and YFSETQ. Full variable domain (missing parts from reference TRBV5-1 and TRBJ2-5): KAGVTQTPRYLIKTRGQQVTLSCSPISGHRSVSWYQQTPGQGLQFLFEYFSETQRNKGNFPGRFSGRQFSNSRSEMNVSTLELGDSALYLCASSFLGRETQYFGPGTRLLVL.

The CDR3 nucleotides read TGTGCCAGCTGTAGGGGGTGGAGAGATACGCAGTATTTT. This translates into CASCRGWRDTQYF. The rearrangement links TRBV12-3 or TRBV12-4 to TRBJ2-3; D is perhaps TRBD1 (6 bases). Trimming shortened V by 8 bases and J by 5 bases, and 14 bases separated the two germline ends. The CDR3 runs 13 residues.

This clonotype was seen more than once but under ten times. The CDR3 coding sequence is TGCAGTGTCCGACAGGGAAGTGGCAATCAGCCCCAGCATTTT. It translates to CSVRQGSGNQPQHF. This chain joins TRBV20-1 and TRBJ1-5; 7 nucleotides agree with TRBD1. CDR1 is DFQATT and CDR2 is SNEGSKA in the germline V gene (reference sequence). The CDR3 extends over 14 amino acids. The V gene end was trimmed by 7 bases and the J gene end by 2 bases; junction bases not matched to a gene: 8.

This clonotype was observed many times. The chain employs TRBV5-1 and TRBJ2-3; 7 bases are a match to TRBD2. CDR3 length: 14 amino acids. J gave up 5 bases and V 6 bases, and 9 bases lay outside the gene matches. CDR1 and CDR2 (germline): SGHRS, YFSETQ. This CDR3 reads CASTSWGGVDTQYF. DNA for the CDR3: TGCGCCAGCACCTCCTGGGGGGGAGTAGATACGCAGTATTTT.

The sample holds a few counts of this clonotype. V gene TRBV14 combines with J gene TRBJ2-3, with D unresolved. The germline V gene encodes CDR1 SGHDN and CDR2 FVKESK. The CDR3 contains 14 residues. Trimming removed 2 bases from V and 2 bases from J, with 8 bases in between. This CDR3 is CASSQFLDTDTQYF. CDR3 sequence (DNA): TGTGCCAGCAGCCAATTCCTTGACACAGATACGCAGTATTTT.

This clonotype was seen ten or more times. The chain couples TRBV5-1 to TRBJ2-1, with unresolved D. Deletions cut 4 bases from V and 5 bases from J, with 13 bases between. The V gene's germline CDR1 is SGHRS and CDR2 YFSETQ. This CDR3 contains 14 residues. CDR3 in DNA: TGCGCCAGCAGCCCTTCCTCGCTAAACAATGAGCAGTTCTTC. This codes for CASSPSSLNNEQFF.